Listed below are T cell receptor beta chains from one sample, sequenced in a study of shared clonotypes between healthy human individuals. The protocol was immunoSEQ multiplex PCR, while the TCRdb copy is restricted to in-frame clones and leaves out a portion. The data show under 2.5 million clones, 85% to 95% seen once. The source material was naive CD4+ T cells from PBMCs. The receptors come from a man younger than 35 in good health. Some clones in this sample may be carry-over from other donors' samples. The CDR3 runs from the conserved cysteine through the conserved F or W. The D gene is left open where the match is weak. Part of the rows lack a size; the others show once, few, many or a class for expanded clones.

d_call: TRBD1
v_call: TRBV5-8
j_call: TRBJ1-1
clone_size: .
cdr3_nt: TGTGCCAGCAGCAACCGGACAGGGGCCTTGAACACTGAAGCTTTCTTT
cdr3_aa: CASSNRTGALNTEAFF

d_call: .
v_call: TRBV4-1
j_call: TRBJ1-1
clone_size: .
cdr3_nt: TGCGCCAGCAGCCCCGGAAGGGGGAACACTGAAGCTTTCTTT
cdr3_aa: CASSPGRGNTEAFF

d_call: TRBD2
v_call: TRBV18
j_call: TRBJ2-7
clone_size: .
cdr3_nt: TGTGCCAGCTCACCACGGGACTACCCCTACGAGCAGTACTTC
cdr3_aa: CASSPRDYPYEQYF

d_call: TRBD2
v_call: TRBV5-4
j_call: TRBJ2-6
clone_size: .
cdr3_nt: TGTGCCAGCAGCTCTTTAGCGGGATCTGGGGCCAACGTCCTGACTTTC
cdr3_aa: CASSSLAGSGANVLTF

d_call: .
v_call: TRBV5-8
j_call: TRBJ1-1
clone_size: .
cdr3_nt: TGTGCCAGCAGCTTCGGGGCGGCAGAAGCTTTCTTT
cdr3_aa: CASSFGAAEAFF

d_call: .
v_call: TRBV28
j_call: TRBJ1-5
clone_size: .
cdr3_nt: TGTGCCAGCACCCTGGAGGGGCCCCAGCATTTT
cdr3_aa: CASTLEGPQHF

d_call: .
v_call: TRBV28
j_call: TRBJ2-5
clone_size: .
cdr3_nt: TGTGCCAGCAGTCTCCACAACCAAGAGACCCAGTACTTC
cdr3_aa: CASSLHNQETQYF

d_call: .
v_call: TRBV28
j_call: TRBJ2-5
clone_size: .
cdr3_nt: TGTGCCAGCAGTTCGGGATTGGAGACCCAGTACTTC
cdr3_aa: CASSSGLETQYF

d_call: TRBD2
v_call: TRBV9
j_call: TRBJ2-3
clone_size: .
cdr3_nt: TGTGCCAGCAGCGCTGGGACTAGCGGGAGCACAGATACGCAGTATTTT
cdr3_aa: CASSAGTSGSTDTQYF

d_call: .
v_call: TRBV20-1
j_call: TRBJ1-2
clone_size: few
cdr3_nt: TGCAGTGCTCCAGCAGGGGGCTACACCTTC
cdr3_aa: CSAPAGGYTF

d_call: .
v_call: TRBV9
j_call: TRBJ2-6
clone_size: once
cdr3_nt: TGTGCCAGCAGCGTTCGCGAGGGCACCTCTGGGGCCAACGTCCTGACTTTC
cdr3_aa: CASSVREGTSGANVLTF

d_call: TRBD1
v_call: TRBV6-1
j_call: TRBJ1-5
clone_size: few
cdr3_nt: TGTGCCAGCAGGACAGGGATCAGCAATCAGCCCCAGCATTTT
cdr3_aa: CASRTGISNQPQHF

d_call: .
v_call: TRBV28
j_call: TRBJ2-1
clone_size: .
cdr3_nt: TGTGCCAGCAGCCCGGGGTCGATGAGTTTCTACAATGAGCAGTTCTTC
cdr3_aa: CASSPGSMSFYNEQFF

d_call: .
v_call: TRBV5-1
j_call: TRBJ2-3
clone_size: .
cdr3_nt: TGCGCCAGCAGCTTGGTAGGAGCGGGCCTTAGCGATACGCAGTATTTT
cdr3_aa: CASSLVGAGLSDTQYF

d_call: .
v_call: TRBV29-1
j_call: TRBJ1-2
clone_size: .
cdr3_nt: TGCAGCGGTGGATGGGGGGCAGATGGCTACACCTTC
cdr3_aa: CSGGWGADGYTF

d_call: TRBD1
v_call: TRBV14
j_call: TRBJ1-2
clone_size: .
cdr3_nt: TGTGCCAGCAGCCGGGACAGGGCCTATGGCTACACCTTC
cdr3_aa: CASSRDRAYGYTF

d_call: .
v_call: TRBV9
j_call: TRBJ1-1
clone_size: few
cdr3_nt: TGTGCCAGCAGTTCAGGGGAGGGAAGGACTGAAGCTTTCTTT
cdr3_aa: CASSSGEGRTEAFF

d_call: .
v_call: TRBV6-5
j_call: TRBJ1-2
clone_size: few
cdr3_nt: TGTGCCAGCAGTTACTCAGGGGCCGTGACCACCTTC
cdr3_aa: CASSYSGAVTTF

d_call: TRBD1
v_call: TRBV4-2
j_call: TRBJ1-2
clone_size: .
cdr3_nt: TGTGCCAGCAGCCAAGTCCTCTACAGGGGTGACTATGGCTACACCTTC
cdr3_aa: CASSQVLYRGDYGYTF

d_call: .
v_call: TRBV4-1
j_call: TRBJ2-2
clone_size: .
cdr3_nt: TGCGCCAGCAGCCTCCTTGGGGCAGCGAACACCGGGGAGCTGTTTTTT
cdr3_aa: CASSLLGAANTGELFF

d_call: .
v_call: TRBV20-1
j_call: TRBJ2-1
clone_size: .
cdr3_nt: TGCAGTGCGTCAACCAATGAGCAGTTCTTC
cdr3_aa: CSASTNEQFF

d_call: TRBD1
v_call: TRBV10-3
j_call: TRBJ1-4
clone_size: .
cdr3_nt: TGTGCCATCAGTGGGGACAGGGCAAGAGAAAAACTGTTTTTT
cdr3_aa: CAISGDRAREKLFF

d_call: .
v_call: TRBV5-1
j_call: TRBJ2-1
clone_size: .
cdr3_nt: TGCGCCAGCAGCCCCGTTGGGGGTGCCTACAATGAGCAGTTCTTC
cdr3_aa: CASSPVGGAYNEQFF

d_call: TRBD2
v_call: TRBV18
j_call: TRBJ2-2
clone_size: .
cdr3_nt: TGTGCCAGCTCACCCCCCGGACTAGCGGGGGGGAACACCGGGGAGCTGTTTTTT
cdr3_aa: CASSPPGLAGGNTGELFF

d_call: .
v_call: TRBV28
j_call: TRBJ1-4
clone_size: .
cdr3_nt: TGTGCCAGCACTTCCTCCGCGTCCGGAGGGTCCTTGAGAAAACTGTTTTTT
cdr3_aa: CASTSSASGGSLRKLFF

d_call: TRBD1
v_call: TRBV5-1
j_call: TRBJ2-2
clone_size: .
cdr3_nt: TGCGCCAGCAGCTTAATGACAGGGCCCACCGGGGAGCTGTTTTTT
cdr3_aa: CASSLMTGPTGELFF

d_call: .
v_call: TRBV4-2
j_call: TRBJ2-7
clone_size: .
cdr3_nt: TGTGCCAGCAGCCAAGGGGGGCGGCGGGTAGAGGACGAGCAGTACTTC
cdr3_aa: CASSQGGRRVEDEQYF

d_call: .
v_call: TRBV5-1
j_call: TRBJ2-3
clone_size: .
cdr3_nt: TGCGCCAGCAGCTTGGTGGCGTCGGGCAGGGAGGCGCAGTATTTT
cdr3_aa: CASSLVASGREAQYF

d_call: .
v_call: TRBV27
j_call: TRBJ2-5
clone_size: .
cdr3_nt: TGTGCCAGCAGTTCGTCAGGGGGGCTGGAGACCCAGTACTTC
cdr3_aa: CASSSSGGLETQYF

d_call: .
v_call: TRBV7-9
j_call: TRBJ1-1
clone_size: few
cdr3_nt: TGTGCCAGCAGCTTAGAGGCAGGTACTGAAGCTTTCTTT
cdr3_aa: CASSLEAGTEAFF

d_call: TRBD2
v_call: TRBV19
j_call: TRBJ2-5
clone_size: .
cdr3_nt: TGTGCCAGTAGCCCGGGGCTATCGCGGGAGGGCCGGGAGACCCAGTACTTC
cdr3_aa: CASSPGLSREGRETQYF

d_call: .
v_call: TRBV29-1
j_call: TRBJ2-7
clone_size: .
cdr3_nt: TGCAGCGTTGAGTTCCAGGGAAGGTACGAGCAGTACTTC
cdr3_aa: CSVEFQGRYEQYF

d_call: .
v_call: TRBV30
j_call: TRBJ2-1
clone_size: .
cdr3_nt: TGTGCCTGGAGTGTAACGATACCCCCGGATGAGCAGTTCTTC
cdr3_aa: CAWSVTIPPDEQFF

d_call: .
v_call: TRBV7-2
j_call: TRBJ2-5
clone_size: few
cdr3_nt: TGTGCCAGCAGCCCAGCGGAGACCCAGTACTTC
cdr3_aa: CASSPAETQYF

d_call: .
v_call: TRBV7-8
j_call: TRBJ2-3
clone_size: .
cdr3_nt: TGTGCCAGCAGCGTAACTACAGGAACAGATACGCAGTATTTT
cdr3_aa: CASSVTTGTDTQYF

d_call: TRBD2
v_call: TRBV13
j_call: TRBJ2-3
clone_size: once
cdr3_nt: TGTGCCAGCAGCTTAACTAGCGGGAGGACCACAGATACGCAGTATTTT
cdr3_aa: CASSLTSGRTTDTQYF

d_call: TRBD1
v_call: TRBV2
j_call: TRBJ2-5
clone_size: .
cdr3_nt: TGTGCCAGCCGCAACAGGGGGCTGGAGACCCAGTACTTC
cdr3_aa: CASRNRGLETQYF

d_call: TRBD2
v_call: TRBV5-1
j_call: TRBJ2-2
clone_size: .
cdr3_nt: TGCGCCAGCAGCCCGGCCGGGACTAGCGGCACCGGGGAGCTGTTTTTT
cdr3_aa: CASSPAGTSGTGELFF

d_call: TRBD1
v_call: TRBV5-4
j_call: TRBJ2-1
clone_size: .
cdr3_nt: TGTGCCAGCAGCTTGGGTCGGGCAGGGGGCATCGATGAGCAGTTCTTC
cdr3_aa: CASSLGRAGGIDEQFF

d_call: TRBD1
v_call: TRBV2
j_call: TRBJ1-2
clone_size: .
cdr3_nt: TGTGTCAGCAACGGACAGGGGAGGTTGGATGGCTACACCTTC
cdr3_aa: CVSNGQGRLDGYTF

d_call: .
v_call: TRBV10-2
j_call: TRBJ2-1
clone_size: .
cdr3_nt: TGCGCCAGCAGTGAATCGGGCTCCGGGAGTGAGCAGTTCTTC
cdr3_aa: CASSESGSGSEQFF

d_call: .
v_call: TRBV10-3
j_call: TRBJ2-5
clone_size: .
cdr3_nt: TGTGCCATCAAGGGTGCGGAGACCCAGTACTTC
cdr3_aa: CAIKGAETQYF

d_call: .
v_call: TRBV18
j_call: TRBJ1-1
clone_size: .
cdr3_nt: TGTGCCAGCTCACGGACGGTGAACACTGAAGCTTTCTTT
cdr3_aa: CASSRTVNTEAFF

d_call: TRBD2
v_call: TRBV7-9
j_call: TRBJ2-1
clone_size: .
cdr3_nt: TGTGCCAGCAGCCGAGCGGGAGTCCACAATGAGCAGTTCTTC
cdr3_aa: CASSRAGVHNEQFF

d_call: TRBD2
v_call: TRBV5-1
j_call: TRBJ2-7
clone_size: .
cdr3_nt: TGCGCCAGCAGCTTAAGCGGGAAAGGGTCCGAGCAGTACTTC
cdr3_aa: CASSLSGKGSEQYF

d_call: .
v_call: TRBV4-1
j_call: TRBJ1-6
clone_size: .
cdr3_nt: TGCGCCAGCAGCCAAGAGCTAGGGGTTTCACCCCTCCACTTT
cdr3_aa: CASSQELGVSPLHF

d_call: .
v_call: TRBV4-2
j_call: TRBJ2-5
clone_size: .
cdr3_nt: TGTGCCAGCAGCCAAGATATCCAGGGGGGCGGACAGACCCAGTACTTC
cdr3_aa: CASSQDIQGGGQTQYF

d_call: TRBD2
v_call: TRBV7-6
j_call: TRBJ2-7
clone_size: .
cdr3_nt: TGTGCCAGCAGCTCGACTAGCGGGAGCTCCTACGAGCAGTACTTC
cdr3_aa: CASSSTSGSSYEQYF

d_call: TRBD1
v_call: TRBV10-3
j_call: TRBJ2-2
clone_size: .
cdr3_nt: TGTGCCATCAGTGTGGGGGACAGGGGAACCGGGGAGCTGTTTTTT
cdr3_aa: CAISVGDRGTGELFF

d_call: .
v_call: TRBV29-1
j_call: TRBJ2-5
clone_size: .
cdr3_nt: TGCAGCGTTGAAGGGTCGACAGAGACCCAGTACTTC
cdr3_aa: CSVEGSTETQYF

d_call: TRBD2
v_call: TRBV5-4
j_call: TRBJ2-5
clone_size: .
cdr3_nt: TGTGCCAGCAGCCCCGGGACTAGCGGGAGTTTGGGGGAGACCCAGTACTTC
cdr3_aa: CASSPGTSGSLGETQYF